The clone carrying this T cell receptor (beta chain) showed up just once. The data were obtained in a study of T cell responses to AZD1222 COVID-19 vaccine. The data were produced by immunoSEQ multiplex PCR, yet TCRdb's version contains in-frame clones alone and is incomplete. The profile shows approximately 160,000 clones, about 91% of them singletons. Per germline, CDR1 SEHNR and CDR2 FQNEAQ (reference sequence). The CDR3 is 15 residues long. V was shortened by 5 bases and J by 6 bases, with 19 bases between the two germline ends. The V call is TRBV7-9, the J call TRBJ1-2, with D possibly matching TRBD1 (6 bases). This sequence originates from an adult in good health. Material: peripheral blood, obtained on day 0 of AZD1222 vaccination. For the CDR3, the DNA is TGTGCCAGCAGCCCTGGACAGAGCGTTTTGGATGGCTACACCTTC. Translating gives CASSPGQSVLDGYTF.